This TCR beta chain is drawn from a study of cytomegalovirus exposure and HLA in healthy donors. Healthy people donating bone marrow made up the donors. CDR3 length: 15 residues. Per germline, CDR1 SGDLS and CDR2 YYNGEE. Deletions cut 2 bases from V and 2 bases from J, with 12 bases between. In the PCR, 60 Vbeta and 13 Jbeta primers were used. Here immunoSEQ multiplex PCR was the method, and the copy in TCRdb shows in-frame clones only, minus some. This table has some 140,000 clones, 60% to 80% appearing once. The rearrangement links TRBV9 to TRBJ2-3; tentative D call: TRBD2 (7 bases). Sequenced: PBMCs. The sequence came from a male donor in good health and CMV-seronegative. The CDR3 sequence: CASSVRGGYTDTQYF. The CDR3 DNA reads TGTGCCAGCAGCGTCCGCGGGGGCTACACAGATACGCAGTATTTT.